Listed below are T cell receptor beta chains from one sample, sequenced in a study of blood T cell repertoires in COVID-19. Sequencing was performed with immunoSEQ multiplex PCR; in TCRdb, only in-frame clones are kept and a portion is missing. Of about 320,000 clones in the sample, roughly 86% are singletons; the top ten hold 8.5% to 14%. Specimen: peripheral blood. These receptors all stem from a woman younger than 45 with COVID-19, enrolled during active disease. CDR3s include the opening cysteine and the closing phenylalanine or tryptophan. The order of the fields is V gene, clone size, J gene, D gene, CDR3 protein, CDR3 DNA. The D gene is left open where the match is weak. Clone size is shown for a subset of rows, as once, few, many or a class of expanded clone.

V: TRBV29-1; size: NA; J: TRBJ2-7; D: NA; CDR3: CSVEISEGQGYEQYF; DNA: TGCAGCGTTGAAATAAGTGAGGGCCAGGGGTACGAGCAGTACTTC
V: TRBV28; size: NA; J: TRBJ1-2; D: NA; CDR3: CASIPGGRGYGYTF; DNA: TGTGCCAGCATCCCGGGGGGCAGGGGATATGGCTACACCTTC
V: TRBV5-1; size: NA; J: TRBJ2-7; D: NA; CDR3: CASSPRVPDYEQYF; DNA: TGCGCCAGCAGCCCCAGGGTTCCGGACTACGAGCAGTACTTC
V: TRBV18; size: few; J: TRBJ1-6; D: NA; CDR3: CASSPRWGDHLHF; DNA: TGTGCCAGCTCACCACGATGGGGAGATCACCTCCACTTT
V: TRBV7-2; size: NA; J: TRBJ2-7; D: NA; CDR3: CASSLDYSAYEQYF; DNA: TGTGCCAGCAGCTTAGACTACTCAGCCTACGAGCAGTACTTC
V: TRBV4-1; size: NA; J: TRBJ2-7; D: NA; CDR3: CASSPRAGIEQYF; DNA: TGCGCCAGCAGCCCGAGGGCCGGGATCGAGCAGTACTTC
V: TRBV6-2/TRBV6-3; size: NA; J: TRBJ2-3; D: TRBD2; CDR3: CASSPGTSSTDTQYF; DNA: TGTGCCAGCAGCCCAGGGACTAGTAGCACAGATACGCAGTATTTT
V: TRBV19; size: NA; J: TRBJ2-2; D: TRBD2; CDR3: CASSMVPKAGGPTGELFF; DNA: TGTGCCAGTAGTATGGTGCCGAAAGCGGGGGGTCCCACCGGGGAGCTGTTTTTT
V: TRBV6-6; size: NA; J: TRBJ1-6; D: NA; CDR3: CASSYIQSNSPLHF; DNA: TGTGCCAGCAGTTACATACAGTCTAATTCACCCCTCCACTTT
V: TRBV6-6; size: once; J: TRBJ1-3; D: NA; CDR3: CASSGRVVNTIYF; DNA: TGTGCCAGCAGCGGCAGGGTGGTGAACACCATATATTTT
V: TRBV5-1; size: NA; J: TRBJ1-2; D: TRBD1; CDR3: CASSLAAPGQGNGYTF; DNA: TGCGCCAGCAGCTTGGCTGCACCGGGACAGGGGAATGGCTACACCTTC
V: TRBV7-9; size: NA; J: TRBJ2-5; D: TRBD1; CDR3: CASSRTGAQETQYF; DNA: TGTGCCAGCAGCCGGACAGGGGCCCAAGAGACCCAGTACTTC
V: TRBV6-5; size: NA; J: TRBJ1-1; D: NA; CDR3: CASSLVGREAFF; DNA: TGTGCCAGCAGTCTGGTGGGGAGGGAAGCTTTCTTT
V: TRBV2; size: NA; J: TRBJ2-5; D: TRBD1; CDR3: CASDLSDRGDEEETQYF; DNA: TGTGCCAGTGACCTATCTGACAGGGGGGACGAGGAAGAGACCCAGTACTTC
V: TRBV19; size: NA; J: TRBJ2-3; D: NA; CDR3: CASRRGGAGTDTQYF; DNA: TGTGCCAGTAGAAGGGGGGGCGCCGGCACAGATACGCAGTATTTT
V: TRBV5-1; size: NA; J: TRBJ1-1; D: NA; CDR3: CASSSSATEAFF; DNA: TGCGCCAGCAGCTCTAGCGCGACTGAAGCTTTCTTT
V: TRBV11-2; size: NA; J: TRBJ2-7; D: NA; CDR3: CASSPISRVYEQYF; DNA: TGTGCCAGCAGCCCTATAAGCCGGGTATACGAGCAGTACTTC
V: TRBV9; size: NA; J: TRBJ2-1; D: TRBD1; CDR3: CASSVSAGTGVNEQFF; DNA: TGTGCCAGCAGCGTAAGCGCCGGGACAGGGGTCAATGAGCAGTTCTTC
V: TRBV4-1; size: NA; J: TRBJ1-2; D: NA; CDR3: CASSHATGFHYGYTF; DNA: TGCGCCAGCAGCCATGCTACAGGGTTTCACTATGGCTACACCTTC
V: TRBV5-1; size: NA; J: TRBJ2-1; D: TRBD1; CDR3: CASADRDSSYNEQFF; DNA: TGCGCCAGCGCCGACAGGGACAGCTCCTACAATGAGCAGTTCTTC
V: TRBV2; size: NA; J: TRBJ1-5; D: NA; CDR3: CASSSRQVINQPQHF; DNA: TGTGCCAGCAGTTCGAGACAGGTTATCAATCAGCCCCAGCATTTT
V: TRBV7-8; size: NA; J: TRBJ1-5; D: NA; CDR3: CASSLVLGGNQPQHF; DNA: TGTGCCAGCAGCTTAGTTTTAGGGGGCAATCAGCCCCAGCATTTT
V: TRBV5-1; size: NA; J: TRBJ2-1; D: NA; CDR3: CASSQANNEQFF; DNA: TGCGCCAGCAGCCAGGCAAACAATGAGCAGTTCTTC
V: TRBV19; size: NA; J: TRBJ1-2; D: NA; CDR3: CASISGDLNYGYTF; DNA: TGTGCCAGTATCTCAGGGGATCTGAACTATGGCTACACCTTC
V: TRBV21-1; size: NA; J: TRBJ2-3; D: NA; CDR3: CASNWDRGLGTDTQYF; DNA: TGTGCCAGCAACTGGGACAGGGGCCTTGGTACAGATACGCAGTATTTT
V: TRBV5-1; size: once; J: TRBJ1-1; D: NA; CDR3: CASTKNTGLTEAFF; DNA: TGCGCCAGCACAAAGAACACAGGGCTCACTGAAGCTTTCTTT
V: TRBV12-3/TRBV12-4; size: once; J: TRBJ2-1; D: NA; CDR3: CASSLVAPEQFF; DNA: TGTGCCAGCAGTTTAGTGGCACCTGAGCAGTTCTTC
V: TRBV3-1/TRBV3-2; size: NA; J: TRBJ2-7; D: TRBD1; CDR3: CASSSGQGPYEQYF; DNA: TGTGCCAGCAGCTCGGGACAGGGTCCCTACGAGCAGTACTTC
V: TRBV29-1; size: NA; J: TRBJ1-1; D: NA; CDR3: CSDRMNTEAFF; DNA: TGCAGCGACAGGATGAACACTGAAGCTTTCTTT
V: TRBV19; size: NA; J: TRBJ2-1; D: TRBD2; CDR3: CASRAGAALYNEQFF; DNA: TGTGCCAGCAGGGCGGGAGCTGCCCTCTACAATGAGCAGTTCTTC